This T cell receptor (beta chain) was sequenced for a study of blood T cells in healthy people across ages. Study background: Roughly one uniquely barcoded beta molecule per two T cells was captured.

Study-level points and caveats: In older individuals, TCR beta diversity per million T cells was lower, falling roughly linearly with age.

This clonotype was seen ten or more times. Its matching antigen is unknown. Germline-derived CDR1 and CDR2 are SGHAT and FQNNGV. The trim removed 5 bases at V and 3 bases at J, leaving 7 bases unmatched. This CDR3 is built from 14 residues. A J-beta primer mix and a sample-barcoded 5' primer were used in a second PCR of about 7 to 12 cycles. MiXCR was run by TCRdb on the 5' RACE reads, yielding one entry per CDR3 protein. The repertoire holds some 670,000 distinct CDR3 sequences, with around 52% as singletons. Sequenced sample: blood. The V call is TRBV11-2, the J call TRBJ2-7; 7 bases align to TRBD1. The sequence derives from a woman aged 80 or over in good health. CDR3 DNA: TGTGCCAGCAGCGCGGACAGGATCCGCTACGAGCAGTACTTC. The encoded protein is CASSADRIRYEQYF.